A selection of T cell receptor beta chains follows, all from one sample in a study of T-cell memory formation after mild COVID-19. TCRdb processed the 5' RACE reads anew with MiXCR; each CDR3 protein has one entry. The sample records 150,000 to 200,000 distinct CDR3 sequences, roughly 15% being singletons. Sequenced sample: PBMCs or a T cell subset sorted from them (not recorded which). Every receptor here comes from an adult woman who had mild COVID-19 (a few samples of this study predate the infection). Cell type and time point are not known. The CDR3 runs from the conserved cysteine through the conserved F or W. The order of the fields is clone size, V gene, J gene, D gene, CDR3 protein, CDR3 DNA. The D gene is left open where the match is weak. The size entry is marked missing in some rows and otherwise reads once, few, many or a size class.

few	TRBV5-5	TRBJ2-1	-	CASSFGRNEQFF	TGTGCCAGCAGCTTCGGTCGCAATGAGCAGTTCTTC
-	TRBV3-1	TRBJ2-5	TRBD2	CASSGRDYQYQETQYF	TGTGCCAGCAGCGGACGGGACTACCAGTACCAAGAGACCCAGTACTTC
-	TRBV28	TRBJ1-2	-	CASSLPGGGGYTF	TGTGCCAGCAGTTTACCCGGGGGCGGCGGCTACACCTTC
-	TRBV5-1	TRBJ2-1	-	CASSLLEMSRSEQFF	TGCGCCAGCAGCTTGTTAGAGATGAGTCGATCTGAGCAGTTCTTC
once	TRBV12-3/TRBV12-4	TRBJ2-5	-	CASRHREPETQYF	TGTGCCAGCAGACACAGGGAACCAGAGACCCAGTACTTC
many	TRBV5-5	TRBJ2-5	TRBD2	CASSFVAGGGETQYF	TGTGCCAGCAGCTTCGTCGCGGGGGGCGGGGAGACCCAGTACTTC
few	TRBV19	TRBJ2-5	-	CASSLALSGQDQYF	TGTGCCAGTAGTCTCGCTCTTTCGGGGCAAGACCAGTACTTC
once	TRBV3-1	TRBJ1-6	-	CASSHGTFNSPLHF	TGTGCCAGCAGCCACGGGACTTTCAATTCACCCCTCCACTTT
few	TRBV7-9	TRBJ1-1	-	CASSLGSRLKTEAFF	TGTGCCAGCAGCTTAGGGAGCAGACTAAAGACTGAAGCTTTCTTT
few	TRBV3-1	TRBJ1-3	-	CASSQEGAGNTIYF	TGTGCCAGCAGCCAAGAGGGGGCTGGAAACACCATATATTTT
few	TRBV24-1	TRBJ2-3	-	CATSDLTVNRNTQYF	TGTGCCACCAGTGATTTAACTGTGAATAGAAATACGCAGTATTTT
-	TRBV12-3/TRBV12-4	TRBJ2-7	-	CASSFWGGEQYF	TGTGCCAGCAGTTTTTGGGGTGGCGAGCAGTACTTC
-	TRBV12-3/TRBV12-4	TRBJ2-3	-	CASSLGTRNTQYF	TGTGCCAGCAGTTTAGGGACACGAAATACGCAGTATTTT
few	TRBV7-9	TRBJ2-3	TRBD2	CASSPYRPGGTDTQYF	TGTGCCAGCAGCCCTTACAGGCCGGGGGGTACAGATACGCAGTATTTT
-	TRBV7-2	TRBJ2-7	TRBD2	CASSPAEREGYEQYF	TGTGCCAGCAGCCCCGCAGAGCGGGAGGGCTACGAGCAGTACTTC
few	TRBV4-2	TRBJ2-1	TRBD2	CASSPRAGGINEQFF	TGTGCCAGCAGCCCGCGTGCGGGAGGAATCAATGAGCAGTTCTTC
-	TRBV7-8	TRBJ2-1	TRBD1	CASSSRDRVSYNEQFF	TGTGCCAGCAGCTCCCGGGACAGGGTTTCGTACAATGAGCAGTTCTTC
few	TRBV7-8	TRBJ2-3	-	CASSRRRVGTDTQYF	TGTGCCAGCAGCCGTAGGCGTGTGGGCACAGATACGCAGTATTTT
-	TRBV7-3	TRBJ2-2	-	CASSSPGGQNTGELFF	TGTGCCAGCAGCTCCCCCGGGGGACAGAACACCGGGGAGCTGTTTTTT
-	TRBV12-3/TRBV12-4	TRBJ2-3	-	CASSLSQYTDTQYF	TGTGCCAGCAGTTTAAGCCAGTACACAGATACGCAGTATTTT
few	TRBV7-3	TRBJ2-7	TRBD2	CASSPVSGLAGEQYF	TGTGCCAGCAGCCCGGTGTCGGGACTAGCGGGAGAGCAGTACTTC
-	TRBV5-6	TRBJ2-2	-	CASSFAGNTGELFF	TGTGCCAGCAGCTTCGCGGGGAACACCGGGGAGCTGTTTTTT
-	TRBV20-1	TRBJ1-2	-	CSAYRDSYGYTF	TGCAGTGCCTACAGGGATTCCTATGGCTACACCTTC
few	TRBV2	TRBJ2-6	-	CASSDWESSGANVLTF	TGTGCCAGCAGTGATTGGGAGAGCTCTGGGGCCAACGTCCTGACTTTC
-	TRBV11-2	TRBJ2-7	-	CASSLVNGLPTYEQYF	TGTGCCAGCAGCTTAGTGAATGGACTACCTACCTACGAGCAGTACTTC
-	TRBV4-3	TRBJ2-7	TRBD2	CASSQDRGRLEQYF	TGCGCCAGCAGCCAAGACCGCGGGAGGCTCGAGCAGTACTTC
-	TRBV5-1	TRBJ1-6	TRBD1	CASSFDRDYSPLHF	TGCGCCAGCAGCTTTGACAGGGATTACTCACCCCTCCACTTT
-	TRBV20-1	TRBJ2-7	-	CSAFTDQDYEQYF	TGCAGTGCGTTTACCGACCAAGACTACGAGCAGTACTTC
few	TRBV7-3	TRBJ2-5	-	CASSVQTGSQETQYF	TGTGCCAGCAGCGTACAGACAGGCTCCCAAGAGACCCAGTACTTC
few	TRBV24-1	TRBJ2-1	TRBD2	CATSDRLAGAEQFF	TGTGCCACCAGTGATCGACTAGCGGGAGCTGAGCAGTTCTTC
-	TRBV7-9	TRBJ2-7	-	CATDGWRGDSYEQYF	TGTGCCACAGATGGGTGGAGGGGGGACTCCTACGAGCAGTACTTC
-	TRBV7-2	TRBJ1-5	-	CASSLVGTSNQPQHF	TGTGCCAGCAGCTTAGTAGGGACTAGCAATCAGCCCCAGCATTTT
-	TRBV24-1	TRBJ2-1	-	CATSDFGLAGPNNEQFF	TGTGCCACCAGTGATTTTGGTTTGGCGGGACCGAACAATGAGCAGTTCTTC
-	TRBV14	TRBJ2-1	-	CASSFGVLREQFF	TGTGCCAGCAGTTTCGGGGTTTTGAGGGAGCAGTTCTTC
many	TRBV7-9	TRBJ2-1	-	CASSLVSHNEQFF	TGTGCCAGCAGCTTAGTATCCCACAATGAGCAGTTCTTC
few	TRBV12-3/TRBV12-4	TRBJ2-3	TRBD2	CASSLGRGGVADTQYF	TGTGCCAGCAGTTTAGGGCGGGGGGGCGTGGCAGATACGCAGTATTTT
few	TRBV7-9	TRBJ2-7	-	CASSPTTQRSPYEQYF	TGTGCCAGCAGCCCCACTACCCAGCGCAGCCCCTACGAGCAGTACTTC
-	TRBV6-6	TRBJ2-7	-	CASSYGQVYLSYEQYF	TGTGCCAGCAGTTACGGCCAGGTTTACCTTTCCTACGAGCAGTACTTC
-	TRBV2	TRBJ1-4	TRBD1	CASRRDRGPNEKLFF	TGTGCCAGCAGGAGGGACAGGGGGCCTAATGAAAAACTGTTTTTT
few	TRBV6-5	TRBJ2-7	-	CASSYEDSSYEQYF	TGTGCCAGCAGTTACGAGGACAGCTCCTACGAGCAGTACTTC
few	TRBV24-1	TRBJ2-1	TRBD1	CATSDSTGSGEQFF	TGTGCCACCAGTGATTCGACAGGGTCTGGGGAGCAGTTCTTC
-	TRBV18	TRBJ2-5	TRBD2	CASRFTGGLQETQYF	TGTGCCAGCCGATTCACGGGAGGCCTCCAAGAGACCCAGTACTTC
few	TRBV19	TRBJ1-4	-	CASSIPGYKEKLFF	TGTGCCAGTAGTATACCAGGGTATAAGGAAAAACTGTTTTTT
few	TRBV4-1	TRBJ2-2	-	CASSQGRGNTGELFF	TGCGCCAGCAGCCAAGGCAGGGGGAACACCGGGGAGCTGTTTTTT
few	TRBV5-1	TRBJ2-5	TRBD2	CASSPWTSGSQSTQYF	TGCGCCAGCAGCCCGTGGACTAGCGGGTCCCAATCGACCCAGTACTTC
-	TRBV5-1	TRBJ2-1	TRBD2	CASRNSAGEEQFF	TGCGCCAGCAGGAATTCAGCGGGAGAGGAGCAGTTCTTC
-	TRBV18	TRBJ2-7	TRBD2	CASSSLAGANYEQYF	TGTGCCAGCTCATCCCTAGCGGGAGCCAACTACGAGCAGTACTTC
few	TRBV5-1	TRBJ2-5	-	CASSRSQGAQETQYF	TGCGCCAGCAGCCGTTCTCAGGGTGCTCAAGAGACCCAGTACTTC
few	TRBV6-1	TRBJ2-3	-	CASTLDGTSTDTQYF	TGTGCCAGTACCCTGGACGGTACTAGCACAGATACGCAGTATTTT
-	TRBV30	TRBJ2-2	-	CAWSDSNTGELFF	TGTGCCTGGAGCGACTCGAACACCGGGGAGCTGTTTTTT